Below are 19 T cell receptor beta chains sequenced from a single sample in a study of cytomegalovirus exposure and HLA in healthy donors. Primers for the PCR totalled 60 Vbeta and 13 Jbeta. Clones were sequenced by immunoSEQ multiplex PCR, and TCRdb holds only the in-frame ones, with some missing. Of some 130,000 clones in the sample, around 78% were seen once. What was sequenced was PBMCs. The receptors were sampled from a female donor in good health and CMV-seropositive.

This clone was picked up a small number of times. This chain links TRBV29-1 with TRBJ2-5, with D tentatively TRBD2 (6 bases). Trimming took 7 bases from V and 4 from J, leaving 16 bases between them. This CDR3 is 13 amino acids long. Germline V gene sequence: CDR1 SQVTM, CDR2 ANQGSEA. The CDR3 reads CSGRGGTTETQYF. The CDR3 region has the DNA TGCAGCGGGCGTGGCGGGACGACAGAGACCCAGTACTTC.

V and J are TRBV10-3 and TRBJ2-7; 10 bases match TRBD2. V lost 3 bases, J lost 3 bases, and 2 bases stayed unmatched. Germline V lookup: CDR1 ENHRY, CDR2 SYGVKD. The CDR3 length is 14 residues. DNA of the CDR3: TGTGCCATCAGTGAACTAGCGGGGCTCTACGAGCAGTACTTC. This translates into CAISELAGLYEQYF.

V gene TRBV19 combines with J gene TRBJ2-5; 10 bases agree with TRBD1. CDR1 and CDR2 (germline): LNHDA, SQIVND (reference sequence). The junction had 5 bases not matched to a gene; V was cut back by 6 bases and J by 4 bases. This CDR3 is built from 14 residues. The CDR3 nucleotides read TGTGCCAGTAGAAGACAGGGGGCAGGAGAGACCCAGTACTTC. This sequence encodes CASRRQGAGETQYF.

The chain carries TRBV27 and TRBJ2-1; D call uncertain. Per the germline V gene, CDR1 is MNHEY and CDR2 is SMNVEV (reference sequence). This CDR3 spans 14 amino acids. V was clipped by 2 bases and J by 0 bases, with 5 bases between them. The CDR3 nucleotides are TGTGCCAGCAGTTTAACAAACTCCTACAATGAGCAGTTCTTC. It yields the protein CASSLTNSYNEQFF.

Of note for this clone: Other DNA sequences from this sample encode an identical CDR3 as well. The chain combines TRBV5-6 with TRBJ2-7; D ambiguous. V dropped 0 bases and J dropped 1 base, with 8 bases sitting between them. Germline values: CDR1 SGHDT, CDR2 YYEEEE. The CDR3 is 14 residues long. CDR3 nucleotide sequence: TGTGCCAGCAGCTTGGGTGCAGGTTCCTACGAGCAGTACTTC. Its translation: CASSLGAGSYEQYF.

The CDR3, as DNA: TGTGCCAGCAGCTTAAGCGGGGGGCTCTCGCGTGATACGCAGTATTTT. This translates into CASSLSGGLSRDTQYF. The chain joins TRBV7-3 to TRBJ2-3; 8 positions agree with TRBD2. Germline-derived CDR1 and CDR2 are SGHTA and FQGTGA. The CDR3 length is 16 residues. J lost 6 bases, V lost 1 base, and 9 bases had no gene match.

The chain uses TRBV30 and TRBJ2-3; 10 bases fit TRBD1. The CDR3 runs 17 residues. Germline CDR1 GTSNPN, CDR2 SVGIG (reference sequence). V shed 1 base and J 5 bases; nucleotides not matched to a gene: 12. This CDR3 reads CAWSGGTGAPGGDTQYF. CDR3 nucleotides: TGTGCCTGGAGTGGGGGGACAGGGGCGCCGGGGGGAGATACGCAGTATTTT.

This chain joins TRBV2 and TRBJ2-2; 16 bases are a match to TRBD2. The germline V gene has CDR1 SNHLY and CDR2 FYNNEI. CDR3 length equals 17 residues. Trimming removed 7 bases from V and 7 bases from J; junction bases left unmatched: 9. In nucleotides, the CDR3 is TGTGCCAGCACACGGGGACTAGCGGGAGGGCCTGGCGGGGAGCTGTTTTTT. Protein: CASTRGLAGGPGGELFF.

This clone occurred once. The CDR3 DNA reads as TGTGCCAGCAGTTTTACCTACGGGGACAAGAGCTACGAGCAGTACTTC. It codes for CASSFTYGDKSYEQYF. This chain uses TRBV28 with TRBJ2-7; tentatively, D is TRBD1 (6 bases). Trimming took 3 bases from V and 3 from J, leaving 18 bases between them. This CDR3 contains 16 residues. Germline CDR1 reads MDHEN; CDR2 reads SYDVKM.

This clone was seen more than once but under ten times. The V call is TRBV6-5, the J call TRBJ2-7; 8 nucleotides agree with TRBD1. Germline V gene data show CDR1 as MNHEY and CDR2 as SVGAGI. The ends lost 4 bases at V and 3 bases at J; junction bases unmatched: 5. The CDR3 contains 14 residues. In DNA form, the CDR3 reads TGTGCCAGCAGTTGGGGGACAGGATTCTACGAGCAGTACTTC. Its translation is CASSWGTGFYEQYF.

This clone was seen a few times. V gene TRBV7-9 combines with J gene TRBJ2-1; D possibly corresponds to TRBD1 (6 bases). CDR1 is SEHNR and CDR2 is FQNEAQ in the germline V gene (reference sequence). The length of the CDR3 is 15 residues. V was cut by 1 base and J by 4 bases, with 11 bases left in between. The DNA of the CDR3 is TGTGCCAGCAGCTTAGACAGGGCAAATTACAATGAGCAGTTCTTC. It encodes CASSLDRANYNEQFF. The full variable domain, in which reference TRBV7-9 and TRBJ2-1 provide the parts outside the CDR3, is DTGVSQNPRHKITKRGQNVTFRCDPISEHNRLYWYRQTLGQGPEFLTYFQNEAQLEKSRLLSDRFSAERPKGSFSTLEIQRTEQGDSAMYLCASSLDRANYNEQFFGPGTRLTVL.

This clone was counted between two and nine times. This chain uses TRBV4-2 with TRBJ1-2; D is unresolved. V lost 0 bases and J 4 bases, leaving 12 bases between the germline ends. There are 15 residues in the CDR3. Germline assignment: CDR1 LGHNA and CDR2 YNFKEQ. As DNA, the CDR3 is TGTGCCAGCAGCCAAGATTCGAGCCTGTCCTATGGCTACACCTTC. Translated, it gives CASSQDSSLSYGYTF.

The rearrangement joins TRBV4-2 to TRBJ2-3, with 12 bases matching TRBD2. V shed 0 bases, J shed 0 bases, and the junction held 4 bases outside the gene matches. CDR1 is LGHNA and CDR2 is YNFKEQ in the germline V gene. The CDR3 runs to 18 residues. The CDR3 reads CASSQEPGLAGSTDTQYF. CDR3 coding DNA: TGTGCCAGCAGCCAAGAACCCGGACTAGCGGGGAGCACAGATACGCAGTATTTT.

The CDR3 sequence: CASSSGYNEKLFF. CDR3 DNA sequence: TGTGCCAGCAGTTCAGGATATAATGAAAAACTGTTTTTT. The chain has TRBV6-1 and TRBJ1-4, with D unclear. The V gene lost 5 bases and the J gene lost 4 bases, with 8 bases spanning the gap. Germline loops: CDR1 MNHNS, CDR2 SASEGT. The CDR3 extends over 13 amino acids.

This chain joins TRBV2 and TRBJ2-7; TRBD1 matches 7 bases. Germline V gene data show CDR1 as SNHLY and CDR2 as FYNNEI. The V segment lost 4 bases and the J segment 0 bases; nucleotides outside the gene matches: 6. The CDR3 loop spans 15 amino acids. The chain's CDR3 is CASSVDRSLSYEQYF. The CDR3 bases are TGTGCCAGCAGTGTGGACAGGAGCCTCTCCTACGAGCAGTACTTC. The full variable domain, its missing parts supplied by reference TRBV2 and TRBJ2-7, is EPEVTQTPSHQVTQMGQEVILRCVPISNHLYFYWYRQILGQKVEFLVSFYNNEISEKSEIFDDQFSVERPDGSNFTLKIRSTKLEDSAMYFCASSVDRSLSYEQYFGPGTRLTVT.

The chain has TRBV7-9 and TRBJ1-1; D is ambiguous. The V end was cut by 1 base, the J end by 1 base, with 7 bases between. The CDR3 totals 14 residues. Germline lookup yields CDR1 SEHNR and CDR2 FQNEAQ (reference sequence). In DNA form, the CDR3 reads TGTGCCAGCAGCTTAGTGGGGAGGAACACTGAAGCTTTCTTT. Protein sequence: CASSLVGRNTEAFF.

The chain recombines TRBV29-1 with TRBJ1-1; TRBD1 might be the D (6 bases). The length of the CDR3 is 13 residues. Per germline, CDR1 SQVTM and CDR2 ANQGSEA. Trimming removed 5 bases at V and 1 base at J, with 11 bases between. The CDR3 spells CSVSTTGNTEAFF. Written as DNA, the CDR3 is TGCAGCGTTTCTACGACAGGGAACACTGAAGCTTTCTTT.

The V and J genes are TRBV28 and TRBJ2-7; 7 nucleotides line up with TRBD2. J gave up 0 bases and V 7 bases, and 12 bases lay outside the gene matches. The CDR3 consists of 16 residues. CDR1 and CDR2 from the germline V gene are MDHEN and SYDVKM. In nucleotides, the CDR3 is TGTGCCAGCATACCCGGGGGGTGGCGGGCCTCCTACGAGCAGTACTTC. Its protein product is CASIPGGWRASYEQYF. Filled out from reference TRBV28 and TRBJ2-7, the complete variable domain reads DVKVTQSSRYLVKRTGEKVFLECVQDMDHENMFWYRQDPGLGLRLIYFSYDVKMKEKGDIPEGYSVSREKKERFSLILESASTNQTSMYLCASIPGGWRASYEQYFGPGTRLTVT.

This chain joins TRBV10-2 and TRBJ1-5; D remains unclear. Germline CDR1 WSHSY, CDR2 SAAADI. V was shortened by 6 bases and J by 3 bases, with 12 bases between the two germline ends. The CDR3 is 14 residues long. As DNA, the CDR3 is TGCGCCAGCAGAGCTCCCAACTCCAATCAGCCCCAGCATTTT. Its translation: CASRAPNSNQPQHF.